These T cell receptor beta chains were read from a single sample in a study of blood T cell repertoires in COVID-19. Profiling relied on immunoSEQ multiplex PCR, and the TCRdb table lists in-frame clones only, not all of them. The table has some 96,000 clones, approximately 80% seen once. Sequenced material: peripheral blood. These receptors were obtained from a man between 45 and 60 years old with active or convalescent COVID-19. Each CDR3 is given with its conserved first and last residue. The D gene is left open where the match is weak. Expanded clones are given a class, and other clones once, few, many or no size at all.

>NA|TRBV28|TRBD1|TRBJ1-6
TGTGCCAGCAGTTCCTTCTACTGGCAGGGGGTTAATAATTCACCCCTCCACTTT
CASSSFYWQGVNNSPLHF
>NA|TRBV11-2|NA|TRBJ1-6
TGTGCCAGCAGCTCACACAGGGAGTATAATTCACCCCTCCACTTT
CASSSHREYNSPLHF
>NA|TRBV5-4|NA|TRBJ2-2
TGTGCCAGCAGCTTGACTGCCGCTAACACCGGGGAGCTGTTTTTT
CASSLTAANTGELFF
>NA|TRBV30|NA|TRBJ2-7
TGTGCCTGGAGTGTACGTTTAGGCGGAGGAGGCGAGGGGTACTTC
CAWSVRLGGGGEGYF
>NA|TRBV10-2|NA|TRBJ2-3
TGCGCCAGCAGTGAGTTTCAACCACCAGGAAGGCCGCAGTATTTT
CASSEFQPPGRPQYF
>NA|TRBV11-2|NA|TRBJ1-1
TGTGCCAGCAGCCCCCTGGGGAGGGACACTGAAGCTTTCTTT
CASSPLGRDTEAFF
>NA|TRBV25-1|TRBD2|TRBJ2-1
TGTGCCAGCAGTACCCTAGGGAGCGGGAAGATAAGCGATGAGCAGTTCTTC
CASSTLGSGKISDEQFF
>NA|TRBV7-6|TRBD1|TRBJ2-7
TGTGCCAGCAGCCTGGGACAGCTTCGCGAGCAGTACTTC
CASSLGQLREQYF
>NA|TRBV27|NA|TRBJ1-1
TGTGCCAGCTCGAGGGCCAGGGGAACTGAAGCTTTCTTT
CASSRARGTEAFF
>NA|TRBV6-6|TRBD2|TRBJ2-3
TGTGCCAGCAGTCGCAGCGGGCTAGCGGGAGGAGGGGTCCCTACGCAGTATTTT
CASSRSGLAGGGVPTQYF
>few|TRBV6-5|TRBD1|TRBJ1-2
TGTGCCAGCAGTTACTCCCAGGGGGAAGGTAACTATGGCTACACCTTC
CASSYSQGEGNYGYTF
>few|TRBV6-1|TRBD1|TRBJ1-5
TGTGCCAGCAGTGAAAATCCCGGGACAGGGGGCAGTAGGCCCCAGCATTTT
CASSENPGTGGSRPQHF
>NA|TRBV14|NA|TRBJ1-3
TGTGCCAGCAGCTACGGCGGGGACACCATATATTTT
CASSYGGDTIYF
>NA|TRBV7-3|NA|TRBJ2-1
TGTGCCAGCAGCTCCCGGGGGAATGAGCAGTTCTTC
CASSSRGNEQFF
>NA|TRBV19|TRBD1|TRBJ1-5
TGTGCCAGTAGTCCGATTGACAGGGTCGGTCAGCCCCAGCATTTT
CASSPIDRVGQPQHF
>once|TRBV6-5|TRBD1|TRBJ2-7
TGTGCCAGCAGCCCCGGGACAGGGGGCCGGGAGCAGTACTTC
CASSPGTGGREQYF
>NA|TRBV5-4|NA|TRBJ2-7
TGTGCCAGCAGCTTGGACAGGGTCTACGAGCAGTACTTC
CASSLDRVYEQYF
>NA|TRBV18|TRBD1|TRBJ1-1
TGTGCCAGCTCACTGGGACAGGGCACTGAAGCTTTCTTT
CASSLGQGTEAFF
>NA|TRBV6-5|NA|TRBJ2-1
TGTGCCAGCAGTTACTCGCCGAACACAGAACACAATGAGCAGTTCTTC
CASSYSPNTEHNEQFF
>NA|TRBV24-1|NA|TRBJ1-1
TGTGCCACCAGTGGTGTCAGTGAAGCTTTCTTT
CATSGVSEAFF
>NA|TRBV2|TRBD1|TRBJ1-3
TGTGCCAGCAGTGTAGGGGGCGGTGGAAACACCATATATTTT
CASSVGGGGNTIYF
>NA|TRBV7-2|NA|TRBJ2-1
TGTGCCAGCAGCGCGGACTTTTACAATGAGCAGTTCTTC
CASSADFYNEQFF
>NA|TRBV9|TRBD1|TRBJ2-1
TGTGCCAGCAGCGAGAGGGACAGGGCTTACAATGAGCAGTTCTTC
CASSERDRAYNEQFF
>NA|TRBV19|NA|TRBJ1-3
TGTGCCAGTAATAGAGGGCCCGGAAACACCATATATTTT
CASNRGPGNTIYF
>NA|TRBV27|TRBD2|TRBJ2-7
TGTGCCAGATGTCAGCCGGGACTAGCGGGCTACGAGCAGTACTTC
CARCQPGLAGYEQYF
>NA|TRBV15|NA|TRBJ2-3
TGTGCCACCAGCAGAGATCCGTCTGCAAGGAGTCCAGATACGCAGTATTTT
CATSRDPSARSPDTQYF
>NA|TRBV12-3/TRBV12-4|TRBD1|TRBJ1-5
TGTGCCAGCAGCTCAGGGGGCAGACAGCCCCAGCATTTT
CASSSGGRQPQHF
>NA|TRBV11-2|NA|TRBJ2-1
TGTGCCAGCAGCTTAGCAGGAAATCGAAATGAGCAGTTCTTC
CASSLAGNRNEQFF
>NA|TRBV5-1|NA|TRBJ1-5
TGCGCCAGCAGCTTGGAAGGGGATAGCAATCAGCCCCAGCATTTT
CASSLEGDSNQPQHF
>NA|TRBV4-1|NA|TRBJ2-5
TGCGCCAGCAGCCGCGAAGGGGTTGGAGAGACCCAGTACTTC
CASSREGVGETQYF
>once|TRBV4-1|NA|TRBJ2-1
TGCGCCAGCAGCCACCGGGACTCAAGCTCCTACAATGAGCAGTTCTTC
CASSHRDSSSYNEQFF
>NA|TRBV25-1|NA|TRBJ2-7
TGTGCCAGCAGTGATGGGAGCGGCGGCGAGCAGTACTTC
CASSDGSGGEQYF
>NA|TRBV24-1|TRBD1|TRBJ1-5
TGTGCCACCAGTGATGCCGGGACAGGGTTAAATCAGCCCCAGCATTTT
CATSDAGTGLNQPQHF
>NA|TRBV7-6|NA|TRBJ2-1
TGTGCCAGCAGCTTAGCGGGCCGGCAGGGAGGAAAGTTCTTC
CASSLAGRQGGKFF
>few|TRBV6-1|TRBD2|TRBJ2-3
TGTGCCAGCAGTGAATGGGCGGGAGAAATAGATACGCAGTATTTT
CASSEWAGEIDTQYF
>NA|TRBV24-1|NA|TRBJ2-3
TGTGCCACCAGTGAACTTTTCACAGATACGCAGTATTTT
CATSELFTDTQYF
>medium-sized|TRBV5-5|NA|TRBJ2-7
TGTGCCAGCAGCCCATATCTAGCGTACGAGCAGTACTTC
CASSPYLAYEQYF
>NA|TRBV5-4|TRBD2|TRBJ2-7
TGTGCCAGCAGCACGGGACTAGTCAACGAGCAGTACTTC
CASSTGLVNEQYF
>NA|TRBV13|TRBD1|TRBJ1-5
TGTGCCAGCAGCTTAGCCAAGTGGGACAGTAACAATCAGCCCCAGCATTTT
CASSLAKWDSNNQPQHF
>many|TRBV14|TRBD2|TRBJ2-7
TGTGCCAGCAGCCGGAATAGCGGGGCGTACGAGCAGTACTTC
CASSRNSGAYEQYF
>NA|TRBV2|TRBD1|TRBJ2-7
TGTGCCAGCAGTTACCGGACAGGGTCTGGAGGGGAGCAGTACTTC
CASSYRTGSGGEQYF
>NA|TRBV14|NA|TRBJ2-5
TGTGCCAGCAGCCACATCTGGCGGGAGCAGGGGGAGACCCAGTACTTC
CASSHIWREQGETQYF
>NA|TRBV11-2|NA|TRBJ1-1
TGTGCCAGCAGCTCCGGAGGAGCGCCCACTGAAGCTTTCTTT
CASSSGGAPTEAFF
>once|TRBV7-9|TRBD2|TRBJ2-3
TGTGCCAGCAGCTTAGGGCTAGCGGCTGCGCAGTATTTT
CASSLGLAAAQYF
>NA|TRBV6-2/TRBV6-3|TRBD1|TRBJ1-2
TGTGCCAGCAGTTACTCACAGGGGGCGTTGAATGGCTACACCTTC
CASSYSQGALNGYTF
>NA|TRBV24-1|NA|TRBJ2-3
TGTGCCACCAGTGATGCGGACAGATTCACCACAGATACGCAGTATTTT
CATSDADRFTTDTQYF
>NA|TRBV27|TRBD2|TRBJ2-3
TGTGCCAGCGGACTAGCGGGAGGGCCCTTAACAGATACGCAGTATTTT
CASGLAGGPLTDTQYF
>NA|TRBV9|TRBD2|TRBJ2-5
TGTGCCAGCAGCGCTGGACTAGCGGGTTCGCAAGAGACCCAGTACTTC
CASSAGLAGSQETQYF
>few|TRBV5-1|TRBD2|TRBJ2-3
TGCGCCAGCAGCTTGGGACTAGCGGGAGGGCCGGGAGATACGCAGTATTTT
CASSLGLAGGPGDTQYF
>NA|TRBV12-5|TRBD1|TRBJ1-5
TGTGCTAGTGGTCTGGGGGACAGGGGGCGCGGACAGCCCCAGCATTTT
CASGLGDRGRGQPQHF
>few|TRBV25-1|TRBD1|TRBJ1-4
TGTGCCAGCAGTGACGGTCAGGGACAGCTTAATGAAAAACTGTTTTTT
CASSDGQGQLNEKLFF
>many|TRBV19|NA|TRBJ2-1
TGTGCCAGTAGTATATACGGTCTAGGCCACTTTGAGCAGTTCTTC
CASSIYGLGHFEQFF
>NA|TRBV3-1/TRBV3-2|TRBD2|TRBJ2-1
TGTGCCAGCAGTAAGGGACTAGCCTCCTACAATGAGCAGTTCTTC
CASSKGLASYNEQFF
>NA|TRBV28|NA|TRBJ2-3
TGTGCCAGCAGTTCCGGAGGGTTACAAGGAGATACGCAGTATTTT
CASSSGGLQGDTQYF